This entry lists 18 T cell receptor beta chains sequenced from one sample in a study of molecular identifiers for immune sequencing clone quantification. Using its own MiXCR run on the PCR reads, TCRdb lists one record per CDR3 protein. The sample shows under 600,000 distinct CDR3 sequences, about 25% of them seen only once. Sequencing was carried out using naive CD8+ T cells from blood, with Jurkat cell RNA spiked in. Subset described: FACS-sorted CD8+CD4-CCR7+CD45RA+ naive T cells. The receptors come from a human donor in good health. Some libraries in this study had Jurkat cell RNA spiked in.

The table lists this clonotype with a few counts. The CDR3 is CASSSTGFWKETQYF. The DNA of the CDR3 is TGTGCCAGCAGCTCGACAGGGTTCTGGAAAGAGACCCAGTACTTC. The chain is built from TRBV5-6 and TRBJ2-5; 7 bases fit TRBD1. The V gene end was trimmed by 3 bases and the J gene end by 3 bases; junction bases not matched to a gene: 8. The CDR3 has 15 residues. Per germline, CDR1 SGHDT and CDR2 YYEEEE.

This clonotype was seen a handful of times. J is TRBJ1-6 and V is TRBV6-5; D unclear. The CDR3 spans 16 residues. Germline V gene data show CDR1 as MNHEY and CDR2 as SVGAGI. The V end lost 6 bases, the J end lost 0 bases, and 12 bases lay between the germline ends. CDR3 nucleotides: TGTGCCAGCAGAGCACTGACGAGCTCCTATAATTCACCCCTCCACTTT. Translation gives CASRALTSSYNSPLHF.

This clonotype has more than one count but fewer than ten. The V gene is TRBV4-1, the J gene TRBJ1-6, with unresolved D. The CDR3 runs to 16 residues. The germline V gene has CDR1 MGHRA and CDR2 YSYEKL. The V and J ends lost 4 bases and 5 bases respectively, with 15 bases between them. The CDR3 bases are TGCGCCAGCAGCCCGGTCGCAGGCGTAAATAATTCACCCCTCCACTTT. Translated: CASSPVAGVNNSPLHF.

Concerning this clonotype: A junction boundary mismatches the germline segment, possibly from a read error. The rearrangement joins TRBV10-2 to TRBJ2-7, with 9 bases fitting TRBD1. The CDR3 has 14 residues. Germline V gives CDR1 WSHSY, CDR2 SAAADI. The CDR3 nucleotides read TGCACCAGCAATTGGGTCGGGACAGGGTACGAGCAGTACTTC. The encoded protein is CTSNWVGTGYEQYF.

There are many counts of this clonotype. The gene calls are TRBV28 and TRBJ1-5; D is uncertain. CDR3 size: 12 residues. The germline V gene has CDR1 MDHEN and CDR2 SYDVKM. Trimming shortened V by 7 bases and J by 7 bases, and 11 bases separated the two germline ends. The CDR3 loop is CASMGSGQPQHF. The CDR3 DNA reads as TGTGCCAGCATGGGGTCTGGGCAGCCCCAGCATTTT.

This clonotype occurred a few times. The CDR3 nucleotides read TGTGCCAGCCTCTTTGGAGAAAAACTGTTTTTT. It encodes CASLFGEKLFF. V is TRBV2 and J is TRBJ1-4; no reliable D call. Germline lookup yields CDR1 SNHLY and CDR2 FYNNEI. The CDR3 length is 11 residues. Trimming stripped 8 bases from V and 8 bases from J, with 9 bases between. Full variable domain (missing parts from reference TRBV2 and TRBJ1-4): EPEVTQTPSHQVTQMGQEVILRCVPISNHLYFYWYRQILGQKVEFLVSFYNNEISEKSEIFDDQFSVERPDGSNFTLKIRSTKLEDSAMYFCASLFGEKLFFGSGTQLSVL.

As to this clonotype: Relative to the germline gene, one junction end is altered; a read error may explain this. The V gene is TRBV6-2 or TRBV6-3, the J gene TRBJ2-3, with D unresolved. The CDR3 loop spans 14 amino acids. Germline V gene lookup returns CDR1 MNHEY and CDR2 SVGEGT. This chain's CDR3 is CAGSFAMFDDTQYF. CDR3 nucleotides: TGTGCCGGCAGTTTTGCGATGTTTGACGATACGCAGTATTTT.

In this sample, this clonotype turned up many times. The genes are TRBV4-3 and TRBJ1-5; D gene ambiguous. Trimming pared 0 bases from V and 3 bases from J, leaving 9 bases between. Germline V gene data show CDR1 as LGHNA and CDR2 as YSLEER. The CDR3 runs to 15 residues. CDR3 sequence reads: CASSQDRGNNQPQHF. CDR3 sequence (DNA): TGCGCCAGCAGCCAAGATCGAGGGAACAATCAGCCCCAGCATTTT.

The chain uses TRBV11-2 and TRBJ2-1, with 8 nucleotides matching TRBD2. The CDR3 is 16 amino acids. CDR1 is SGHAT, CDR2 FQNNGV, per germline. After removal of 4 bases from V and 6 bases from J, the junction contained 11 bases not matched to a gene. The CDR3 region is CASSSPLAAQSNEQFF. The CDR3 nucleotides read TGTGCCAGCAGCTCGCCACTAGCGGCCCAATCCAATGAGCAGTTCTTC.

This clonotype appeared a few times. The genes are TRBV7-9 and TRBJ2-7, with D hard to call. Trimming removed 2 bases from V and 2 bases from J, with 16 bases in between. Per germline, CDR1 SEHNR and CDR2 FQNEAQ (reference sequence). The CDR3 totals 16 residues. The CDR3 nucleotides are TGTGCCAGCAGCTTACTCCTAATCGGCCCAACCTACGAGCAGTACTTC. Encoded protein: CASSLLLIGPTYEQYF.

This clonotype has only a few counts. The chain combines TRBV12-3 or TRBV12-4 with TRBJ1-5, with 9 bases identical to TRBD1. The junction had 14 bases not matched to a gene; V was cut back by 5 bases and J by 6 bases. This CDR3 has 17 residues. CDR3 protein: CASSVRSLQGAGQPQHF. The CDR3 coding sequence is TGTGCCAGCAGTGTAAGGTCATTACAGGGGGCCGGTCAGCCCCAGCATTTT.

In this sample, this clonotype turned up a few times. The chain recombines TRBV5-8 with TRBJ1-1; D is possibly TRBD1 (6 bases). Germline V gene sequence: CDR1 SGHTS, CDR2 YDEGEE. This CDR3 has 18 amino acids. Trimming stripped 5 bases from V and 0 bases from J, with 23 bases between. CDR3: CASSPTGGAPLMNTEAFF. The CDR3 nucleotides read TGTGCCAGCAGTCCTACCGGGGGGGCGCCGTTGATGAACACTGAAGCTTTCTTT.

V and J are TRBV20-1 and TRBJ2-7, with D maybe TRBD2 (6 bases). The CDR3 length is 11 residues. V lost 7 bases, J lost 6 bases, and 13 bases lay in between. Germline values: CDR1 DFQATT, CDR2 SNEGSKA (reference sequence). The CDR3 coding sequence is TGCAGTGGGGGGGATCTGGCCGAGCAGTACTTC. It is translated as CSGGDLAEQYF.

In its sample, this clonotype was seen many times. This chain connects TRBV7-6 to TRBJ2-5; maybe TRBD2 (6 bases). Germline V lookup: CDR1 SGHVS, CDR2 FNYEAQ. Trimming removed 5 bases at V and 1 base at J, with 11 bases between. This CDR3 is built from 14 residues. As DNA, the CDR3 is TGTGCCAGCAGCCCACACGGGGGCCAAGAGACCCAGTACTTC. Translated, it gives CASSPHGGQETQYF.

The chain combines TRBV6-2 or TRBV6-3 with TRBJ2-3; possibly TRBD2 for D (6 bases). V was cut by 8 bases and J by 2 bases, with 14 bases left in between. This CDR3 is built from 14 residues. In germline, CDR1 is MNHEY, CDR2 SVGEGT. The CDR3 DNA follows: TGTGCCAGCGGCGGGACGGCGAACACAGATACGCAGTATTTT. Its translation: CASGGTANTDTQYF.

This clonotype was counted between two and nine times. V is TRBV7-9 and J is TRBJ1-1, with D maybe TRBD1 (5 bases). CDR1 is SEHNR, CDR2 FQNEAQ, per germline (reference sequence). The CDR3 totals 13 residues. Trimming took off 3 bases at V and 5 bases at J, with 10 bases between the two ends. In DNA form, the CDR3 reads TGTGCCAGCAGCTTCGGGGGTCCGACTGAAGCTTTCTTT. Protein sequence: CASSFGGPTEAFF.

This clonotype was seen more than once but under ten times. This chain joins TRBV11-3 and TRBJ2-1, with D possibly being TRBD2 (5 bases). The V and J ends lost 5 bases and 3 bases respectively, with 14 bases between them. Germline lookup yields CDR1 SGHNT and CDR2 YENEEA. The CDR3 is 15 residues long. In nucleotides, the CDR3 is TGTGCCAGCAGCGGAGAGGGAAACCTCTACAATGAGCAGTTCTTC. It yields the protein CASSGEGNLYNEQFF.

With respect to this clonotype: A much larger clone is a single base away; this may be a read error. The V call is TRBV6-5, the J call TRBJ2-7, with D perhaps being TRBD1 or TRBD2 (5 bases each). This CDR3 is 16 amino acids long. Germline lookup yields CDR1 MNHEY and CDR2 SVGAGI. Deletions cut 5 bases from V and 4 bases from J, with 21 bases between. CDR3 sequence (DNA): TGTGCCAGCAGTCCCCTGAGGGCGACAGACCCATACGAGCAGTACTTC. Translated: CASSPLRATDPYEQYF.